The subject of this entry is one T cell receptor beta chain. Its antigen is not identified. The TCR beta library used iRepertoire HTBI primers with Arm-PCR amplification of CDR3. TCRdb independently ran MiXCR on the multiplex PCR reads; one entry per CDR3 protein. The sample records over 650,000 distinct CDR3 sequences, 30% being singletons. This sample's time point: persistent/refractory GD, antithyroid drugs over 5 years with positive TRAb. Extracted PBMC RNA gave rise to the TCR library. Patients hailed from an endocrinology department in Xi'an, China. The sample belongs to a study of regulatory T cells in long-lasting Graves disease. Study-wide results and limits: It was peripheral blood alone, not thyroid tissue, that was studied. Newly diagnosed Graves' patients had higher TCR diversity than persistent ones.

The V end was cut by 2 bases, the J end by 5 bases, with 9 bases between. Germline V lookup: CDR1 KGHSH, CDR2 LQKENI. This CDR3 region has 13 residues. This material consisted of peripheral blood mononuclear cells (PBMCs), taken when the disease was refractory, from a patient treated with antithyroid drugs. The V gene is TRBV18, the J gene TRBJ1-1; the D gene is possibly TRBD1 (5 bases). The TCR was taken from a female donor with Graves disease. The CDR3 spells CASSPGAETEAFF. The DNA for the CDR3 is TGTGCCAGCTCACCAGGGGCGGAGACTGAAGCTTTCTTT.